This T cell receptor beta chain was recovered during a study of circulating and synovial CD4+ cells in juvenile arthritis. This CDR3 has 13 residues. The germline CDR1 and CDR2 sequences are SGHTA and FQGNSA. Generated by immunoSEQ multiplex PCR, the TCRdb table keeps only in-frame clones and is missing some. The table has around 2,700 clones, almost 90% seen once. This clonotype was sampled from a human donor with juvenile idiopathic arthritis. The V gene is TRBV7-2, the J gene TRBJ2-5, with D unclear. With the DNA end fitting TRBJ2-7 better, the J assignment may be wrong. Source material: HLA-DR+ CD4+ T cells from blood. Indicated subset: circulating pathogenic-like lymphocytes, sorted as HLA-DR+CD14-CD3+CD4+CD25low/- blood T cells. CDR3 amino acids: CASSLFLYYEQYF. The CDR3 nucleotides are TGTGCCAGCAGCTTATTCCTTTACTACGAGCAGTACTTC.